This is a list of T cell receptor beta chains from one sample in a study of identifying expanded T cells in peripheral blood. Only in-frame clones appear in the TCRdb table, and some are missing; sequencing was by immunoSEQ multiplex PCR. Of around 100,000 clones in the sample, 88% were seen once. Sample: blood. These receptor sequences come from a person aged 18 to 70 in good health. CDR3s include the opening cysteine and the closing phenylalanine or tryptophan. The D gene is left open where the match is weak. For some rows the clone size is stated as once, few or many, or as a class when expanded; others skip it.

J | V | D | size | CDR3 | DNA
TRBJ1-6 | TRBV4-3 | - | - | CASSQDRRADNSPLHF | TGCGCCAGCAGCCAAGATCGCAGGGCAGATAATTCACCCCTCCACTTT
TRBJ2-1 | TRBV6-6 | - | - | CASGDPSSYNEQFF | TGTGCCAGCGGTGACCCGAGCTCCTACAATGAGCAGTTCTTC
TRBJ2-7 | TRBV5-4 | - | - | CASSLEWGGSQYEQYF | TGTGCCAGCAGCTTGGAATGGGGCGGTAGTCAATACGAGCAGTACTTC
TRBJ2-7 | TRBV9 | - | - | CASSPWDGGTEQYF | TGTGCCAGCAGCCCTTGGGACGGGGGAACCGAGCAGTACTTC
TRBJ1-1 | TRBV5-1 | - | - | CASSSSMNTEAFF | TGCGCCAGCAGCTCCTCCATGAACACTGAAGCTTTCTTT
TRBJ2-7 | TRBV6-6 | TRBD1 | - | CASSYGTGGYEQYF | TGTGCCAGCAGTTACGGGACAGGCGGCTACGAGCAGTACTTC
TRBJ1-2 | TRBV11-2 | - | - | CASSYDGYGYTF | TGTGCCAGCAGCTACGACGGCTATGGCTACACCTTC
TRBJ1-1 | TRBV29-1 | - | - | CSVEWGFAEAFF | TGCAGCGTTGAATGGGGGTTCGCTGAAGCTTTCTTT
TRBJ2-5 | TRBV7-2 | - | - | CASSLIASGETQYF | TGTGCCAGCAGCTTAATCGCTAGTGGTGAGACCCAGTACTTC
TRBJ1-4 | TRBV5-1 | - | - | CASSLRGQGSNEKLFF | TGCGCCAGCAGCTTGAGGGGTCAGGGATCTAATGAAAAACTGTTTTTT
TRBJ2-1 | TRBV6-5 | TRBD2 | - | CASSLAGGAYNEQFF | TGTGCCAGCAGTCTAGCGGGGGGGGCCTACAATGAGCAGTTCTTC
TRBJ2-1 | TRBV2 | - | once | CASIERAPYNEQFF | TGTGCCAGCATCGAGCGGGCGCCATACAATGAGCAGTTCTTC
TRBJ2-1 | TRBV9 | TRBD2 | - | CASSVPNGTSGGMNEQFF | TGTGCCAGCAGCGTACCAAATGGGACTAGCGGGGGGATGAATGAGCAGTTCTTC
TRBJ2-1 | TRBV7-9 | TRBD2 | once | CASSLTSGGEQFF | TGTGCCAGCAGCTTGACTAGCGGGGGTGAGCAGTTCTTC
TRBJ1-3 | TRBV13 | - | - | CASSLLVGVNSGNTIYF | TGTGCCAGCAGCTTATTAGTCGGGGTGAACTCTGGAAACACCATATATTTT
TRBJ1-4 | TRBV4-1 | - | once | CASSPQGQEKLFF | TGCGCCAGCAGCCCGCAGGGTCAGGAAAAACTGTTTTTT
TRBJ2-3 | TRBV30 | - | - | CAWSVNYEDTQYF | TGTGCCTGGAGTGTAAATTATGAAGATACGCAGTATTTT
TRBJ2-7 | TRBV11-1 | - | - | CASRDRNTYEQYF | TGTGCCAGCAGGGACCGAAACACCTACGAGCAGTACTTC
TRBJ1-2 | TRBV12-1 | - | - | CASTGTANF | TGTGCCAGCACCGGGACAGCCAACTTC
TRBJ2-6 | TRBV19 | - | - | CASSIGRSDVLTF | TGTGCCAGTAGTATAGGTAGGAGCGACGTCCTGACTTTC
TRBJ1-2 | TRBV29-1 | - | few | CSVEGTDGYTF | TGCAGCGTTGAAGGGACTGATGGCTACACCTTC
TRBJ1-2 | TRBV19 | TRBD1 | few | CASIRATGESGYTF | TGTGCCAGTATAAGGGCGACAGGGGAGAGTGGCTACACCTTC
TRBJ2-2 | TRBV2 | - | once | CASSPSTNTGELFF | TGTGCCAGCAGTCCCTCGACGAACACCGGGGAGCTGTTTTTT
TRBJ1-1 | TRBV2 | - | - | CASSDRLAFF | TGTGCCAGCAGTGATAGGTTAGCTTTCTTT
TRBJ2-7 | TRBV7-8 | TRBD2 | - | CASSPLGTSGRIEQYF | TGTGCCAGCAGCCCTCTGGGGACTAGCGGGAGAATCGAGCAGTACTTC
TRBJ2-6 | TRBV19 | - | - | CASSTHPPRGANVLTF | TGTGCCAGTAGTACTCATCCACCTAGGGGGGCCAACGTCCTGACTTTC
TRBJ2-3 | TRBV11-2 | - | once | CASSPSGTLGGADTQYF | TGTGCCAGCAGCCCCTCCGGTACGTTGGGCGGGGCAGATACGCAGTATTTT
TRBJ1-5 | TRBV15 | TRBD1 | - | CATSRGGGAEPQHF | TGTGCCACCAGCAGAGGAGGGGGCGCGGAGCCCCAGCATTTT
TRBJ2-7 | TRBV4-3 | TRBD2 | - | CASSQRASGGNHEQYF | TGCGCCAGCAGCCAAAGAGCTAGCGGGGGGAACCACGAGCAGTACTTC
TRBJ2-7 | TRBV7-2 | - | - | CASSFAGLNEQYF | TGTGCCAGCAGCTTCGCCGGGCTGAACGAGCAGTACTTC
TRBJ1-1 | TRBV27 | TRBD1 | - | CASSLTGQGRTEAFF | TGTGCCAGCAGTTTAACGGGACAGGGACGGACTGAAGCTTTCTTT
TRBJ2-2 | TRBV7-3 | - | - | CASSLKRVIGIPNTGELFF | TGTGCCAGCAGCTTAAAGAGAGTAATTGGGATACCGAACACCGGGGAGCTGTTTTTT
TRBJ1-1 | TRBV11-2 | - | - | CASSLKTGTNTEAFF | TGTGCCAGCAGCCTCAAGACAGGAACGAACACTGAAGCTTTCTTT
TRBJ1-2 | TRBV10-3 | - | - | CAISSPGSYGYTF | TGTGCCATCAGTTCCCCAGGGAGCTATGGCTACACCTTC
TRBJ2-5 | TRBV7-2 | - | - | CASSLQGKTAQYF | TGTGCCAGCAGCTTACAGGGTAAAACGGCCCAGTACTTC
TRBJ2-2 | TRBV7-9 | - | - | CASSLWAAGELFF | TGTGCCAGCAGCCTATGGGCAGCTGGGGAGCTGTTTTTT